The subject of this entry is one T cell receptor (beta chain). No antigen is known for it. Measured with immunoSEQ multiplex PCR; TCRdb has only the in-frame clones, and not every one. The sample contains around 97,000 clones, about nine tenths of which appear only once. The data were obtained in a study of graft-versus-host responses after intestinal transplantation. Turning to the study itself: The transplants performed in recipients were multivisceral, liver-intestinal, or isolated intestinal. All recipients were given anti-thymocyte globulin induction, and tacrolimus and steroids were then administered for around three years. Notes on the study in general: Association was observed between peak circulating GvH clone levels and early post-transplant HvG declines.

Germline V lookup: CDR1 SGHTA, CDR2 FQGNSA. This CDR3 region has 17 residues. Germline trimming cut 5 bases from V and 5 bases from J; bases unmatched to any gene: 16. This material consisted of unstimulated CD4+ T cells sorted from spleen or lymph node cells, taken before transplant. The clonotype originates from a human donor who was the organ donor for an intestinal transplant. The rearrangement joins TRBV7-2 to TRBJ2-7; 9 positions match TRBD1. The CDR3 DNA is TGTGCCAGCAGCCGAAGCGCCGGGACAGGGATTAGAAACGAGCAGTACTTC. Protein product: CASSRSAGTGIRNEQYF. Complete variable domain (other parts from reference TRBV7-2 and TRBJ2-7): GAGVSQSPSNKVTEKGKDVELRCDPISGHTALYWYRQSLGQGLEFLIYFQGNSAPDKSGLPSDRFSAERTGGSVSTLTIQRTQQEDSAVYLCASSRSAGTGIRNEQYFGPGTRLTVT.